Listed below are T cell receptor beta chains from one sample, sequenced in a study of CD8 T cells in ankylosing spondylitis. TCRdb processed the 5' RACE reads anew with MiXCR; each CDR3 protein has one entry. In the table there are about 140,000 distinct CDR3 sequences, approximately 9.2% of which are singletons. The sequencing sample was made of synovial fluid, either unsorted or a sorted T cell fraction (not recorded which). Receptors were obtained from a male donor with ankylosing spondylitis. CDR3s include the opening cysteine and the closing phenylalanine or tryptophan. D genes are given only for firm matches. Size tells how often a clone was seen (once, few, many) or the class of an expanded clone, and some rows leave it out.

.	.	TRBV7-9	TRBJ1-2	TGTGCCAGCAGCTTAGCGGACGACTACACCTTC	CASSLADDYTF
.	.	TRBV7-2	TRBJ1-2	TGTGCCAGCAGCTTAGTCAACTATGGCTACACCTTC	CASSLVNYGYTF
many	TRBD2	TRBV5-1	TRBJ2-7	TGCGCCAGCAGCCTAAGGACTAGCGGGAGTAGGACCTACGAGCAGTACTTC	CASSLRTSGSRTYEQYF
many	TRBD2	TRBV12-3/TRBV12-4	TRBJ2-2	TGTGCAGCTGGGACTAGCTTTTCCACCGGGGAGCTGTTTTTT	CAAGTSFSTGELFF
many	.	TRBV6-2/TRBV6-3	TRBJ2-2	TGTGCCAGCAGTTACTCGGGGTCTCCTCAACCAGCCGGGGAGCTGTTTTTT	CASSYSGSPQPAGELFF
many	TRBD2	TRBV29-1	TRBJ2-3	TGCAGCGCCGGTGGACTAGCGGGAGGCCCCGGGGATACGCAGTATTTT	CSAGGLAGGPGDTQYF
many	.	TRBV19	TRBJ2-3	TGTGCCACCCAGGACCGGGGAGGACGAGATACGCAGTATTTT	CATQDRGGRDTQYF
few	.	TRBV7-9	TRBJ2-3	TGTGCCAGCAGCTTAGGCGAGGATACGCAGTATTTT	CASSLGEDTQYF
.	.	TRBV28	TRBJ2-7	TGTGCCAGCAGACGGGCTAGGGAGCAGTACTTC	CASRRAREQYF
many	TRBD2	TRBV15	TRBJ2-4	TGTGCCACCAGCAGAGAGTCAGAACTAGCGGGAGTTGGACGCGCCAAAAACATTCAGTACTTC	CATSRESELAGVGRAKNIQYF
.	.	TRBV2	TRBJ1-2	TGTGCCAGCAGTGCCTTTCTCGACAGCAACTATGGCTACACCTTC	CASSAFLDSNYGYTF
many	.	TRBV5-1	TRBJ2-1	TGCGCCAGCAGCTTACGACAGCTTAATGAGCAGTTCTTC	CASSLRQLNEQFF
many	.	TRBV6-6	TRBJ2-2	TGTGCCAGCAGCAAAGGGGGTATCGGCACCGGGGAGCTGTTTTTT	CASSKGGIGTGELFF
many	.	TRBV15	TRBJ1-5	TGTGCCACCAGCAGGGGAGGGGGGAGTGCCAGGACGCAGCCCCAGCATTTT	CATSRGGGSARTQPQHF
many	.	TRBV28	TRBJ2-4	TGTGCCAGCAGTTTAGCAGGGCAGCTCGGAAACATTCAGTACTTC	CASSLAGQLGNIQYF
many	.	TRBV5-1	TRBJ1-1	TGCGCCAGCAGAGCGGTGACAGGGAACACTGAAGCTTTCTTT	CASRAVTGNTEAFF
.	TRBD1	TRBV27	TRBJ2-5	TGTGCCAGCAGTCCGACAGGGGGCCTAGGAACCCAGTACTTC	CASSPTGGLGTQYF